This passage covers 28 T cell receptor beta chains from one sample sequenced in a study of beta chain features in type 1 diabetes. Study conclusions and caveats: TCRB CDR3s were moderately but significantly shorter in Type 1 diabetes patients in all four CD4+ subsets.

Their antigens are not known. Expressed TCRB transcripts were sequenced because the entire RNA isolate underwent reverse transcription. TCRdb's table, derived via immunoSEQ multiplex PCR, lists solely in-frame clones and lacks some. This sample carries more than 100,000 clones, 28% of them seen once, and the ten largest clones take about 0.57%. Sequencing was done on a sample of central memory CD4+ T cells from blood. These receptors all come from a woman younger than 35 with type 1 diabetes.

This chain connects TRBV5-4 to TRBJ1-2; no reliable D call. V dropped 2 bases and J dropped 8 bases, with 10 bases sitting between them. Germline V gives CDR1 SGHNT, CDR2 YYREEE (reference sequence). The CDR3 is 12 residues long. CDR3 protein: CASSFGGFGYTF. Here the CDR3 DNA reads TGTGCCAGCAGCTTCGGAGGATTCGGCTACACCTTC.

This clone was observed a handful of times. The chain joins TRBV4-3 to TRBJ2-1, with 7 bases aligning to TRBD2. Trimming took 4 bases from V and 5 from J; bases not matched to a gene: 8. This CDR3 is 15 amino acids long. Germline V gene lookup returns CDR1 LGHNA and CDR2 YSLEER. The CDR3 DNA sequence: TGCGCCAGCAGCCGAGAGGGCGGGAGAGACAATGAGCAGTTCTTC. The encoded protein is CASSREGGRDNEQFF.

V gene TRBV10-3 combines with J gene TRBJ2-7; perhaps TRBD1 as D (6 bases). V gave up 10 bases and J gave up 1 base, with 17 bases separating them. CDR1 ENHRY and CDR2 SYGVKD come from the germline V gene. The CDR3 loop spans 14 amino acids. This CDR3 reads CATAAQGTSYEQYV. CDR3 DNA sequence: TGTGCCACTGCTGCACAGGGCACTTCCTACGAGCAGTACGTC.

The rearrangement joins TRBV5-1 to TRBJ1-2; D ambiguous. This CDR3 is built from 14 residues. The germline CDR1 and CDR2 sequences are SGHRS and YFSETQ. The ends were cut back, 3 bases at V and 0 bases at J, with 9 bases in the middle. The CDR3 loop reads CASSSGMTNYGYTF. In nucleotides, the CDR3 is TGCGCCAGCAGCTCAGGAATGACTAACTATGGCTACACCTTC.

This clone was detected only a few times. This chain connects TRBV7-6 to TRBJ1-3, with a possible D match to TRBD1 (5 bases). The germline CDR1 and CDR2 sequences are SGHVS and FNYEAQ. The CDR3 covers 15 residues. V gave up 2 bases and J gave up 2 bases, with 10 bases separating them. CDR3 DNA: TGTGCCAGCAGCTTACAGGGAGGGGCTGGAAACACCATATATTTT. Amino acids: CASSLQGGAGNTIYF.

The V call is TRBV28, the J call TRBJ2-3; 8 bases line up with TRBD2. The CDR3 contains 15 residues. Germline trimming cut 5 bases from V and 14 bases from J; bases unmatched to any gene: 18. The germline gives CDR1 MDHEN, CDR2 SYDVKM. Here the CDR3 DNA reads TGTGCCAGCAGTCCAATCGGACTAGCTCAGGCCTGGGGGTATTTT. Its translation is CASSPIGLAQAWGYF.

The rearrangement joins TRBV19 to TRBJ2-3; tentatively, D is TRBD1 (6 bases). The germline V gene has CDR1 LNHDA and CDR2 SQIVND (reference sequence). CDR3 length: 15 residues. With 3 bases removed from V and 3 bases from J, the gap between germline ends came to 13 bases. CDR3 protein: CASSIRNRVTDTQYF. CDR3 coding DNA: TGTGCCAGTAGTATTCGGAACAGGGTAACAGATACGCAGTATTTT.

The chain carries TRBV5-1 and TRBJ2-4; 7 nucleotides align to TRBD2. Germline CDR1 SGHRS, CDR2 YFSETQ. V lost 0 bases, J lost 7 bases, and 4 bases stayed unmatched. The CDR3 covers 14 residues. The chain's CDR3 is CASSLGREGNIQYF. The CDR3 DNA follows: TGCGCCAGCAGCTTGGGCAGGGAGGGTAACATTCAGTACTTC.

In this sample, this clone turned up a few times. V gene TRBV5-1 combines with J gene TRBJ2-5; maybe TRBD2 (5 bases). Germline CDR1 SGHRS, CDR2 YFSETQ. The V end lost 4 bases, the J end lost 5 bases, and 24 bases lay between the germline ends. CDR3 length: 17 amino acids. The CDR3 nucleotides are TGCGCCAGCAGCCCACAGTTCCCGAGGGCCTCGGGGGAGACCCAGTACTTC. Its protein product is CASSPQFPRASGETQYF.

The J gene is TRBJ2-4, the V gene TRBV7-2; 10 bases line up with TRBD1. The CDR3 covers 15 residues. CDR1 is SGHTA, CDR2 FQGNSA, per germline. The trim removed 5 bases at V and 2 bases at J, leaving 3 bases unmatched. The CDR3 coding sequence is TGTGCCAGCAGCCGGACAGGGGGATCCAAAAACATTCAGTACTTC. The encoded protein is CASSRTGGSKNIQYF.

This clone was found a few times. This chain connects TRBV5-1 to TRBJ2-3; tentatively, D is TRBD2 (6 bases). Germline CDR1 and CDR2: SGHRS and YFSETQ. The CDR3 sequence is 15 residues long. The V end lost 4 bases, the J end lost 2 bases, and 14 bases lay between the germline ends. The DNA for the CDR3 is TGCGCCAGCAGCCCTACATCGGGAGCCACAGATACGCAGTATTTT. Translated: CASSPTSGATDTQYF.

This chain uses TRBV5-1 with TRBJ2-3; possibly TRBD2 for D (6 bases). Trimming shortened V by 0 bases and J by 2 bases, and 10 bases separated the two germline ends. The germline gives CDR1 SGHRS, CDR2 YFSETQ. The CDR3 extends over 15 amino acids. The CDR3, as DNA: TGCGCCAGCAGCTTGGTGGGACTCAACACAGATACGCAGTATTTT. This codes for CASSLVGLNTDTQYF.

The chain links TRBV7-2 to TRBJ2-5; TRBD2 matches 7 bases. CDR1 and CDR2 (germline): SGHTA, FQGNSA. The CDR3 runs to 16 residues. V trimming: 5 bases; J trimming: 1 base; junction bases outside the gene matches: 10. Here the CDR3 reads CASSVLDAGAQETQYF. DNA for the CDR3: TGTGCCAGCAGCGTCCTCGATGCGGGAGCCCAAGAGACCCAGTACTTC.

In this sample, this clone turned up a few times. The CDR3 sequence: CASSRSGTSYNEQFF. The CDR3 DNA is TGTGCCAGCAGCCGTAGCGGGACCTCCTACAATGAGCAGTTCTTC. The chain carries TRBV7-9 and TRBJ2-1, with 8 bases fitting TRBD2. The CDR3 spans 15 residues. Trimming removed 5 bases from V and 0 bases from J; junction bases left unmatched: 3. CDR1 SEHNR and CDR2 FQNEAQ come from the germline V gene (reference sequence).

CDR3 in amino acids: CASSEGGGYGYTF. CDR3 coding DNA: TGTGCCAGCAGTGAAGGTGGAGGGTATGGCTACACCTTC. This chain uses TRBV6-1 with TRBJ1-2; D ambiguous. The germline V gene has CDR1 MNHNS and CDR2 SASEGT. Trimming removed 1 base from V and 5 bases from J, with 8 bases in between. The CDR3 is made up of 13 amino acids.

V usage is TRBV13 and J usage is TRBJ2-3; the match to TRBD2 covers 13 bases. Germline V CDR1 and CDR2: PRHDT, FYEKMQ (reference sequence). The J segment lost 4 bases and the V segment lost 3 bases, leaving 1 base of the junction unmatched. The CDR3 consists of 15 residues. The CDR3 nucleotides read TGTGCCAGCAGCTTCACTAGCGGGAGGGCAGATACGCAGTATTTT. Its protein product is CASSFTSGRADTQYF.

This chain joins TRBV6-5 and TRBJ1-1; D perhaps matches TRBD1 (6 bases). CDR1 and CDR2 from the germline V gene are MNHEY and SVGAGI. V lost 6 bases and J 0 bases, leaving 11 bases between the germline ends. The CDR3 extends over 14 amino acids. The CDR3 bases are TGTGCCAGCAGCCTACAGGGCTTGAACACTGAAGCTTTCTTT. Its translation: CASSLQGLNTEAFF.

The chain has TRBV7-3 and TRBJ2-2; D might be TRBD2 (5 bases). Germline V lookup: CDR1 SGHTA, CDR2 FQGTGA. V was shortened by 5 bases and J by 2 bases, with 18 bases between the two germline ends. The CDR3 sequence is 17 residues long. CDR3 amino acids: CASSPHWAGLNTGELFF. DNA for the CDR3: TGTGCCAGCAGCCCCCATTGGGCGGGTCTCAACACCGGGGAGCTGTTTTTT.

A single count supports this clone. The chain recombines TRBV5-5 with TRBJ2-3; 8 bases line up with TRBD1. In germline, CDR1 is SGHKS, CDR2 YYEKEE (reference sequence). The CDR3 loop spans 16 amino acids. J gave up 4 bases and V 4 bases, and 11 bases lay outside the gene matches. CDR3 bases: TGTGCCAGCAGCCCCCTGCAGGGGGCAGGGGCAGATACGCAGTATTTT. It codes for CASSPLQGAGADTQYF.

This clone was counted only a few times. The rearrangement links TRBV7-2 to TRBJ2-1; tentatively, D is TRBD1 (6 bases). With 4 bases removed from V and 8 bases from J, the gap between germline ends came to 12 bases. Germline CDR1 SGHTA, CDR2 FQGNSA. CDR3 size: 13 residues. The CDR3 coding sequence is TGTGCCAGCAGCTACAAGGGGGAGCATGAGCAGTTCTTC. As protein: CASSYKGEHEQFF.

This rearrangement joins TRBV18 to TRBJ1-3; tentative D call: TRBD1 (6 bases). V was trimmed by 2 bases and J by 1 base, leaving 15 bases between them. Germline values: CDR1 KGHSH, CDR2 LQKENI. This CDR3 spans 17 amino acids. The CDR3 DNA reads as TGTGCCAGCTCACCAATCCCAGGGGCACCATCTGGAAACACCATATATTTT. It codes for CASSPIPGAPSGNTIYF.

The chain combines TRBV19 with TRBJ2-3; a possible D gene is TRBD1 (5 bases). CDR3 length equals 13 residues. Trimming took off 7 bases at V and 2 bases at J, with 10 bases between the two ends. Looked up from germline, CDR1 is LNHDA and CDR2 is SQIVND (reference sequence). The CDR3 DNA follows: TGTGCCAGTAAAGACAGAACCACAGATACGCAGTATTTT. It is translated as CASKDRTTDTQYF. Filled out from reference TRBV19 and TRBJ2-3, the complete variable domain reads DGGITQSPKYLFRKEGQNVTLSCEQNLNHDAMYWYRQDPGQGLRLIYYSQIVNDFQKGDIAEGYSVSREKKESFPLTVTSAQKNPTAFYLCASKDRTTDTQYFGPGTRLTVL.

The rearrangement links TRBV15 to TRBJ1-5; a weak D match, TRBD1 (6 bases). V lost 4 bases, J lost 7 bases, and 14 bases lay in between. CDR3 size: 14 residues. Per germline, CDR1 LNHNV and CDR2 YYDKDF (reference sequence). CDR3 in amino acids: CATSKQTGLQPQHF. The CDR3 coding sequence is TGTGCCACCAGCAAGCAGACAGGTTTGCAGCCCCAGCATTTT.

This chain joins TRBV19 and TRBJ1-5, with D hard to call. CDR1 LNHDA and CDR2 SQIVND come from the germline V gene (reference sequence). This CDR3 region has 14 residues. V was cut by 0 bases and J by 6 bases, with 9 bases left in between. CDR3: CASSIDGPGQPQHF. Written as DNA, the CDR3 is TGTGCCAGTAGTATAGATGGGCCCGGTCAGCCCCAGCATTTT.

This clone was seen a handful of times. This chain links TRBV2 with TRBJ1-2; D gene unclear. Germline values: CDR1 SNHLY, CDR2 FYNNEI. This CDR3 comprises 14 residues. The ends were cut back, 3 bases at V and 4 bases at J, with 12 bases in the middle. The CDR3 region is CASSERATTYGYTF. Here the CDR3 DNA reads TGTGCCAGCAGTGAGCGGGCCACCACCTATGGCTACACCTTC.

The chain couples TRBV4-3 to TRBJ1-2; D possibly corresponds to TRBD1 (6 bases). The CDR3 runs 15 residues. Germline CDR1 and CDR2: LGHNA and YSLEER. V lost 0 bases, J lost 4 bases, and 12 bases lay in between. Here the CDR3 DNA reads TGCGCCAGCAGCCAAGAGTTTCAGGGGTCCTATGGCTACACCTTC. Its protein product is CASSQEFQGSYGYTF.

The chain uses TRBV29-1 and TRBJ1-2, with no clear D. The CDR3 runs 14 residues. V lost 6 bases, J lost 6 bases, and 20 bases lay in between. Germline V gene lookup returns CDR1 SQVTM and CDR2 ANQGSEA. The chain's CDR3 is CSVAIGFGEDGYTF. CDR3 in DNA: TGCAGCGTCGCTATCGGGTTCGGGGAGGATGGCTACACCTTC.

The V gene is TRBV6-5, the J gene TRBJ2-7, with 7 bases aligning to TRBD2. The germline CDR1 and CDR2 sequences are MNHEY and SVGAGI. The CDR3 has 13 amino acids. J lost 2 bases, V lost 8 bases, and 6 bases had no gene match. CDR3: CASGTSATYEQYF. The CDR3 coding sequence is TGTGCCAGCGGAACTAGCGCCACCTACGAGCAGTACTTC.